The 16 T cell receptor beta chains below all came from one sample that was sequenced in a study of T cell changes during pregnancy in multiple sclerosis. Clones were sequenced by immunoSEQ multiplex PCR, and TCRdb holds only the in-frame ones, with some missing. The sample contains around 99,000 clones, 85% to 95% of which appear only once. The input for sequencing was peripheral blood, taken in the third trimester of pregnancy. These receptors came from a female donor in good health, enrolled as a control in a pregnancy study.

The V and J genes are TRBV6-4 and TRBJ2-3, with D perhaps matching TRBD2 (6 bases). Germline V gene sequence: CDR1 MRHNA, CDR2 SNTAGT. V was shortened by 2 bases and J by 2 bases, with 8 bases between the two germline ends. The CDR3 totals 14 residues. The CDR3: CASSDGGYTDTQYF. The DNA for the CDR3 is TGTGCCAGCAGTGACGGAGGGTACACAGATACGCAGTATTTT.

The chain combines TRBV4-3 with TRBJ1-6; D gene uncertain. The length of the CDR3 is 15 residues. V lost 4 bases, J lost 8 bases, and 15 bases lay in between. The germline CDR1 and CDR2 sequences are LGHNA and YSLEER. CDR3 region: CASSLNAGRDSPLHF. In DNA, the CDR3 is TGCGCCAGCAGCCTCAACGCCGGGAGGGATTCACCCCTCCACTTT.

This sequence joins TRBV7-4 and TRBJ1-2; TRBD1 matches 8 bases. CDR1 and CDR2 from the germline V gene are SGHVT and SQSDAQ. The CDR3 has 17 amino acids. The V segment lost 5 bases and the J segment 3 bases; nucleotides outside the gene matches: 14. The CDR3 region has the DNA TGTGCCAGCAGCCGCGGGACAGGCCCTGACGGGGACTATGGCTACACCTTC. It specifies CASSRGTGPDGDYGYTF.

This chain uses TRBV9 with TRBJ2-3, with D possibly being TRBD2 (7 bases). The CDR3 is 16 residues long. Trimming shortened V by 2 bases and J by 7 bases, and 20 bases separated the two germline ends. CDR1 is SGDLS, CDR2 YYNGEE, per germline. The CDR3 loop is CASSVDGGGPENTQYF. CDR3 nucleotide sequence: TGTGCCAGCAGCGTTGATGGGGGGGGGCCTGAAAATACGCAGTATTTT.

The rearrangement uses TRBV5-4 and TRBJ2-3; maybe TRBD2 (7 bases). Per the germline V gene, CDR1 is SGHNT and CDR2 is YYREEE (reference sequence). The CDR3 covers 15 residues. V lost 4 bases to trimming and J lost 2 bases, with 14 bases between them. The CDR3, as DNA: TGTGCCAGCAGCAGGAAGGGGGGGGCCACAGATACGCAGTATTTT. This translates into CASSRKGGATDTQYF.

The V and J genes are TRBV30 and TRBJ2-2; D perhaps matches TRBD1 (5 bases). Germline V gives CDR1 GTSNPN, CDR2 SVGIG (reference sequence). The V and J ends lost 2 bases and 6 bases respectively, with 7 bases between them. This CDR3 region has 12 residues. CDR3 in DNA: TGTGCCTGGAGTCAGGGTCCCGGGGAGCTGTTTTTT. Translating gives CAWSQGPGELFF.

This clone has only one observation. The CDR3 loop is CAWSDGIATNEKLFF. The CDR3 coding sequence is TGTGCCTGGAGTGACGGGATTGCAACTAATGAAAAACTGTTTTTT. This rearrangement joins TRBV30 to TRBJ1-4; no clear D. CDR1 GTSNPN and CDR2 SVGIG come from the germline V gene (reference sequence). The V end lost 1 base, the J end lost 0 bases, and 9 bases lay between the germline ends. The CDR3 spans 15 residues.

The chain carries TRBV30 and TRBJ1-2; a weak D match, TRBD1 (5 bases). Looked up from germline, CDR1 is GTSNPN and CDR2 is SVGIG (reference sequence). The CDR3 has 13 amino acids. Trimming removed 2 bases from V and 5 bases from J, with 12 bases in between. CDR3 protein: CAWSINRNYGYTF. CDR3 nucleotides: TGTGCCTGGAGTATCAACAGGAATTATGGCTACACCTTC.

The rearrangement joins TRBV6-6 to TRBJ2-7, with 10 bases matching TRBD2. V was clipped by 8 bases and J by 3 bases; unmatched bases: 7. The CDR3 runs to 14 residues. The germline V gene encodes CDR1 MNHNY and CDR2 SVGAGI (reference sequence). CDR3 loop: CASSLAGGLYEQYF. In DNA, the CDR3 is TGTGCCAGCTCTTTAGCGGGGGGACTCTACGAGCAGTACTTC.

The genes are TRBV11-3 and TRBJ2-2, with TRBD1 identical over 8 bases. Germline V lookup: CDR1 SGHNT, CDR2 YENEEA. The CDR3 spans 14 residues. Trimming took 3 bases from V and 5 from J; bases not matched to a gene: 2. Written as DNA, the CDR3 is TGTGCCAGCAGCTTGCAGGGGGCTACCGGGGAGCTGTTTTTT. This codes for CASSLQGATGELFF.

The chain carries TRBV11-2 and TRBJ1-2; 9 bases align to TRBD1. The CDR3 is 16 residues long. The germline V gene encodes CDR1 SGHAT and CDR2 FQNNGV. The trim removed 4 bases at V and 2 bases at J, leaving 8 bases unmatched. In DNA form, the CDR3 reads TGTGCCAGCAGCTCTTCCTCCGGGACAGGGAACTATGGCTACACCTTC. This gives the protein CASSSSSGTGNYGYTF. Drawing the rest from reference TRBV11-2 and TRBJ1-2, the complete variable domain is EAGVAQSPRYKIIEKRQSVAFWCNPISGHATLYWYQQILGQGPKLLIQFQNNGVVDDSQLPKDRFSAERLKGVDSTLKIQPAKLEDSAVYLCASSSSSGTGNYGYTFGSGTRLTVV.

The chain links TRBV5-1 to TRBJ2-1; 10 bases are a match to TRBD2. This CDR3 has 18 residues. Germline loops: CDR1 SGHRS, CDR2 YFSETQ. V lost 1 base and J lost 0; bases outside the gene matches: 7. The CDR3 spells CASSLTTSGADSYNEQFF. The CDR3 DNA reads TGCGCCAGCAGCTTGACAACTAGCGGGGCCGACTCCTACAATGAGCAGTTCTTC.

The chain employs TRBV4-1 and TRBJ1-1; D unresolved. CDR3 length: 15 residues. Germline CDR1 and CDR2: MGHRA and YSYEKL. Trimming left V 1 base short and J 0 bases short, with 9 bases between. This chain's CDR3 is CASSQVHSMNTEAFF. CDR3 nucleotide sequence: TGCGCCAGCAGCCAAGTCCACAGCATGAACACTGAAGCTTTCTTT.

The V and J genes are TRBV9 and TRBJ2-2, with 13 bases identical to TRBD2. Germline CDR1 is SGDLS and CDR2 is YYNGEE. CDR3 size: 18 residues. Losses at the gene ends were 0 bases for V and 2 bases for J; bases not matched to a gene: 4. This chain's CDR3 is CASSVELAGGTNTGELFF. In DNA form, the CDR3 reads TGTGCCAGCAGCGTAGAACTAGCGGGGGGGACAAACACCGGGGAGCTGTTTTTT.

This chain links TRBV6-5 with TRBJ1-3, with D possibly being TRBD1 (6 bases). The CDR3 length is 14 residues. Germline CDR1 and CDR2: MNHEY and SVGAGI. V lost 6 bases, J lost 3 bases, and 12 bases lay in between. The CDR3, as DNA: TGTGCCAGCAGCTCGGACAGTTTTGGAAACACCATATATTTT. This codes for CASSSDSFGNTIYF.

The chain combines TRBV7-2 with TRBJ2-3; D may be TRBD1 (6 bases). CDR1 and CDR2 (germline): SGHTA, FQGNSA. The CDR3 has 14 residues. The V end was cut by 5 bases, the J end by 4 bases, with 13 bases between. The CDR3 nucleotides are TGTGCCAGCAGCATACAGGGTTCGGCAGATACGCAGTATTTT. Its protein is CASSIQGSADTQYF.